The clone carrying this T cell receptor (beta chain) has only a few counts. As yet, its antigen is unknown. Germline lookup yields CDR1 SNHLY and CDR2 FYNNEI. The V end was cut by 3 bases, the J end by 3 bases, with 6 bases between. This CDR3 region has 13 residues. The data belong to a study of cytomegalovirus exposure and HLA in healthy donors. The study, taken as a whole, reports: Later on, a genetic analysis was performed. It linked a missense variant in DCLRE1C with V- and J-gene trimming of TCR beta. The classifier reportedly diagnosed cytomegalovirus status with high sensitivity and specificity.

Both 60 Vbeta primers and 13 Jbeta primers went into the PCR. Per the authors' pipeline: Per a later analysis, the number of unique TCR beta chains was about 80 million, of which roughly 10 million were shared. Sequencing was performed with immunoSEQ multiplex PCR; in TCRdb, only in-frame clones are kept and a portion is missing. V, J and clone size reflect that table, while D and trimming were determined from the DNA. The data contain approximately 150,000 clones, roughly 82% of them seen just once; the ten biggest clones take up approximately 3.2%. Sequenced sample: PBMCs. The TCR sequence derives from a man younger than 35 in good health and CMV-seropositive. V is TRBV2 and J is TRBJ2-1, with D possibly TRBD1 on 5 matching bases. The CDR3 spells CASSDQGYNEQFF. For the CDR3, the DNA is TGTGCCAGCAGTGACCAGGGCTACAATGAGCAGTTCTTC.